This note documents a single TCR beta chain sequence. This entry is derived from a study of blood T cell repertoires in COVID-19. Each recovered donor of Cohort 3 presented with two negative PCRs, clearance, or symptom resolution. TCRdb's table, derived via immunoSEQ multiplex PCR, lists solely in-frame clones and lacks some. The table lists some 490,000 clones, 75% to 90% of them singletons, with more than 7.5% in the top ten. Losses at the gene ends were 4 bases for V and 10 bases for J; bases not matched to a gene: 8. The CDR3 is 15 amino acids. Germline-derived CDR1 and CDR2 are SGHNT and YYREEE (reference sequence).

The gene calls are TRBV5-4 and TRBJ1-6, with 10 bases identical to TRBD1. The TCR originated in a woman between 55 and 75 years old who had recovered from COVID-19. The sample comprised PBMCs or T cells enriched from blood (not recorded which). The CDR3 DNA reads as TGTGCCAGCAGCCCCGGGACAGGGGTGAGGTCACCCCTCCACTTT. Protein product: CASSPGTGVRSPLHF.